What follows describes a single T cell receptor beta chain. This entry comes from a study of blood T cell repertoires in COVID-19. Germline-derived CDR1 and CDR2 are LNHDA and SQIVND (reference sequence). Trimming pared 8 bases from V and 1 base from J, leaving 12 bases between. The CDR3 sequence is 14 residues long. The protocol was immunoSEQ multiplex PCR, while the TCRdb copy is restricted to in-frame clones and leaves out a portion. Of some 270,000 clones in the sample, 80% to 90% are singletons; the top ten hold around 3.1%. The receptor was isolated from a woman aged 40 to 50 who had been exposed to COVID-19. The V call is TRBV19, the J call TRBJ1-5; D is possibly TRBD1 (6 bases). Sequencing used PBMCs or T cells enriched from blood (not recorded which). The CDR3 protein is CASAQGVSNQPQHF. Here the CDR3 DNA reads TGTGCCAGTGCACAGGGCGTGAGCAATCAGCCCCAGCATTTT. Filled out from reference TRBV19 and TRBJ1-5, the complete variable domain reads DGGITQSPKYLFRKEGQNVTLSCEQNLNHDAMYWYRQDPGQGLRLIYYSQIVNDFQKGDIAEGYSVSREKKESFPLTVTSAQKNPTAFYLCASAQGVSNQPQHFGDGTRLSIL.